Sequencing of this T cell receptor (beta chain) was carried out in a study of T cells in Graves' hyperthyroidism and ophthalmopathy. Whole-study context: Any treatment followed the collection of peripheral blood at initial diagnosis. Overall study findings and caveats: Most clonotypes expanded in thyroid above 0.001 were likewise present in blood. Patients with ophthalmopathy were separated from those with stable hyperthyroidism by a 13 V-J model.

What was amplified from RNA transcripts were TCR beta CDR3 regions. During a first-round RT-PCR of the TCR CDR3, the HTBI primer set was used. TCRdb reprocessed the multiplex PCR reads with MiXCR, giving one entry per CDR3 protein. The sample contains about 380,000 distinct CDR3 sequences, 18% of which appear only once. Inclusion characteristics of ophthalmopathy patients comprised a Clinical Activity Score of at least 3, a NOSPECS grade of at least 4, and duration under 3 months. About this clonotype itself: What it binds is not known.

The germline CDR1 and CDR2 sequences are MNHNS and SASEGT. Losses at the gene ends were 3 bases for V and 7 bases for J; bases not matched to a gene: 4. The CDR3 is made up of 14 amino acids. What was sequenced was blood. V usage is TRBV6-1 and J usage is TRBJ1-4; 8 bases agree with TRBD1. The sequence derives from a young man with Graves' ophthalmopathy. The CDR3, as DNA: TGTGCCAGCAGTGATGGCACAGGGGGTGAAAAACTGTTTTTT. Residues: CASSDGTGGEKLFF.